The clone carrying this T cell receptor (beta chain) has at least ten counts. Its antigen is as yet unknown. The sample belongs to a study of identical twins. The study's findings and limits: A lower insertion count was a feature of abundant cord blood beta clonotypes, with no such feature in memory repertoires.

TCRdb re-analysed the 5' RACE reads in MiXCR, keeping a single row per CDR3 protein. The repertoire includes fewer than 350,000 distinct CDR3 sequences, about 8.9% of them detected once, and over 2% sits in the top ten. The sample was also reused in another study, on yellow fever vaccine responses in identical twins.

The specimen was memory (CD45RO+) T cells sorted from blood. This TCR was sampled from a woman aged 18-29 years in good health.

CDR3 DNA: TGCAGCGCCGGACAGGGGAATTCCGCCGGGGAGCTGTTTTTT. Amino acids: CSAGQGNSAGELFF. The V call is TRBV29-1, the J call TRBJ2-2; 9 bases agree with TRBD1. V shed 7 bases, J shed 6 bases, and the junction held 9 bases outside the gene matches. This CDR3 is built from 14 residues. Germline CDR1 SQVTM, CDR2 ANQGSEA.